Listed here are 32 T cell receptor beta chains from one sample, sequenced in a study of tumor-infiltrating lymphocytes in primary liver carcinoma (dated by TCRdb to about 2017). Without any cell sorting, total RNA and DNA were co-extracted from about 20-30 mg of bulk tissue using the AllPrep DNA/RNA mini kit. Sequencing relied on an Illumina HiSeq 2500. TCRbeta-specific cDNA was reverse-transcribed from 500 ng total RNA using a constant-region primer and ProtoScript II reverse transcriptase. Construction of the TCRbeta libraries relied on three nested rounds of multiplex PCR, following a slightly modified ARM-PCR procedure. Each of the first two PCR rounds ran for around 11 cycles and used multiplex TRBV1-TRBV30 forward primers together with a Cbeta reverse primer. TCRdb reworked the public reads: Q25 trimming with fastp, MiXCR clone assembly, productive beta chains retained. Entries are consolidated by CDR3 protein sequence, retaining the most common genes and DNA. This sample gives 100,000 to 150,000 distinct CDR3 sequences in total; 64% of them show up just once. The top ten constitute about 8% of the sample.

Sequencing input: liver tumor tissue from sampling region 3. This sample's cell subset or site label indicates: tumor region T3, left-lateral pole. These receptors originate from a woman aged 60-70 years with primary liver carcinoma and hepatitis B virus infection.

Comments on this clonotype: Being one base from a much bigger clone, this may be a read error. This sequence joins TRBV10-1 and TRBJ2-2, with 7 bases aligning to TRBD2. Germline V lookup: CDR1 WNHNN, CDR2 SYGVQD (reference sequence). CDR3 length: 14 residues. CDR3 bases: TGCGCCAGCAGTTCGGGAGGTGGTACCGGGGAGCTGGTTTTT. This gives the protein CASSSGGGTGELVF.

This clonotype is categorized as medium-sized. V and J are TRBV6-5 and TRBJ2-3, with D tentatively TRBD2 (5 bases). Germline loops: CDR1 MNHEY, CDR2 SVGAGI. V was trimmed by 5 bases and J by 8 bases, leaving 17 bases between them. This CDR3 is built from 14 residues. The CDR3: CASSPSPRDGTQYF. Written as DNA, the CDR3 is TGTGCCAGCAGTCCTAGCCCTCGTGACGGTACGCAGTATTTT.

As to this clonotype: This is likely a read error, given that the CDR3 carries no conserved phenylalanine or tryptophan at its end. The V and J genes are TRBV6-6 and TRBJ2-7; 9 bases line up with TRBD2. CDR3 length: 15 amino acids. CDR1 and CDR2 (germline): MNHNY, SVGAGI (reference sequence). The CDR3 coding sequence is TGTGCCAACAGTTACTCGGCTAGCGGGATTTACGAGCAGTACCTC. This sequence encodes CANSYSASGIYEQYL.

This clonotype was found many times. CDR3 DNA: TGTGCCAGCAGTCCTACGCTAGCGGGAGCTGGCACAGATACGCAGTATTTT. Its translation is CASSPTLAGAGTDTQYF. The chain carries TRBV12-3 or TRBV12-4 and TRBJ2-3; 10 bases fit TRBD2. This CDR3 has 17 residues. Trimming removed 5 bases from V and 1 base from J; junction bases left unmatched: 9.

Worth noting for this clonotype: One end of the junction does not line up with germline, which may come from a read error. The chain combines TRBV25-1 with TRBJ2-1; possible D gene TRBD2, 6 bases. The CDR3 sequence is 13 residues long. Per the germline V gene, CDR1 is MGHDK and CDR2 is SYGVNS. CDR3 sequence (DNA): TGTGCCAGCAGTGAGCGGGAATACAATGAGCATTTCTTC. Its protein product is CASSEREYNEHFF.

Note on this clonotype: A read error may be the cause here, since a much bigger clone is one base away. The chain has TRBV30 and TRBJ2-3; maybe TRBD2 (6 bases). The CDR3 extends over 14 amino acids. CDR1 and CDR2 (germline): GTSNPN, SVGIG (reference sequence). The V gene lost 4 bases and the J gene lost 0 bases, with 11 bases spanning the gap. The CDR3 protein is CAWTVGGSTDTQYF. The CDR3, as DNA: TGTGCCTGGACTGTTGGGGGGAGCACAGATACGCAGTATTTT.

J is TRBJ2-7 and V is TRBV4-2; TRBD1 matches 11 bases. V was clipped by 5 bases and J by 4 bases; unmatched bases: 7. CDR1 is LGHNA, CDR2 YNFKEQ, per germline. CDR3 length: 15 residues. Here the CDR3 DNA reads TGTGCCAGCAGCAGGACCGGACAGGGGGCGTACGAGCAGTACTTC. Protein sequence: CASSRTGQGAYEQYF.

This clonotype came up many times. This chain uses TRBV30 with TRBJ1-5; D is ambiguous. The CDR3 covers 14 residues. The V gene's germline CDR1 is GTSNPN and CDR2 SVGIG (reference sequence). V was clipped by 4 bases and J by 3 bases, with 13 bases between them. This CDR3 is CAWTPSQVNQPQHF. CDR3 bases: TGTGCCTGGACCCCCAGCCAGGTCAATCAGCCCCAGCATTTT.

This clonotype appeared many times. The chain joins TRBV6-1 to TRBJ2-7, with 8 bases matching TRBD2. The germline V gene has CDR1 MNHNS and CDR2 SASEGT. The CDR3 extends over 16 amino acids. The trim removed 9 bases at V and 5 bases at J, leaving 18 bases unmatched. CDR3 bases: TGTGCCAGTAGCATTCGGAGGACTAGCATTGGGGACGAGCAGTACTTC. Its protein product is CASSIRRTSIGDEQYF.

To note about this clonotype: This may stem from a read error, because a much larger clone lies one nucleotide away. This chain links TRBV6-1 with TRBJ2-1; 8 bases are shared with TRBD1. The CDR3 runs to 16 residues. Germline lookup yields CDR1 MNHNS and CDR2 SASEGT. CDR3 region: CASSDPSGGGYNEQSF. The CDR3 bases are TGTGCCAGCAGTGATCCATCAGGGGGCGGGTACAATGAGCAGTCCTTC.

The genes are TRBV29-1 and TRBJ2-3; no reliable D call. The V gene lost 4 bases and the J gene lost 10 bases, with 18 bases spanning the gap. The length of the CDR3 is 13 residues. Germline V CDR1 and CDR2: SQVTM, ANQGSEA. CDR3 sequence: CSVGADSTDAQYF. The DNA for the CDR3 is TGCAGCGTTGGGGCCGATAGCACAGACGCGCAGTATTTT.

This chain connects TRBV20-1 to TRBJ2-6; 7 positions match TRBD2. Unmatched junction bases numbered 3, after V lost 6 bases and J lost 1 base. From germline, CDR1 is DFQATT and CDR2 SNEGSKA (reference sequence). This CDR3 contains 14 residues. The CDR3 region has the DNA TGCAGTGCCGGCGGGGGTTCTGGGGCCAACGTCCTGACTTTC. Translated, it gives CSAGGGSGANVLTF.

This clonotype came up many times. The chain has TRBV28 and TRBJ2-2; D unresolved. Per germline, CDR1 MDHEN and CDR2 SYDVKM. Trimming left V 1 base short and J 9 bases short, with 3 bases between. There are 11 residues in the CDR3. The CDR3 bases are TGTGCCAGCAGTTTATCCAGGGAGCTGTTTTTT. This encodes CASSLSRELFF. Looking up the rest from reference TRBV28 and TRBJ2-2 gives the full variable domain: DVKVTQSSRYLVKRTGEKVFLECVQDMDHENMFWYRQDPGLGLRLIYFSYDVKMKEKGDIPEGYSVSREKKERFSLILESASTNQTSMYLCASSLSRELFFGEGSRLTVL.

This clonotype was recorded many times. V is TRBV7-9 and J is TRBJ2-1; tentatively, D is TRBD1 (5 bases). Germline CDR1 and CDR2: SEHNR and FQNEAQ (reference sequence). There are 15 residues in the CDR3. Trimming shortened V by 2 bases and J by 5 bases, and 13 bases separated the two germline ends. The CDR3 spells CASSLSQGLNNEQFF. CDR3 in DNA: TGTGCCAGCAGCTTATCGCAGGGTTTAAACAATGAGCAGTTCTTC.

About this clonotype itself: Lacking the conserved final phenylalanine or tryptophan, this CDR3 likely reflects a read error. CDR3 protein: CASSSWRGSGANVLTI. The CDR3 DNA reads as TGTGCTAGTAGTTCCTGGAGGGGTTCTGGGGCCAACGTCCTGACTATC. The gene calls are TRBV12-5 and TRBJ2-6; D might be TRBD2 (6 bases). V lost 8 bases, J lost 1 base, and 15 bases lay in between. CDR3 length: 16 residues. CDR1 is LGHNT and CDR2 is FRNRAP in the germline V gene.

The rearrangement joins TRBV11-2 to TRBJ1-1; D is unresolved. Trimming left V 5 bases short and J 8 bases short, with 21 bases between. This CDR3 is built from 15 residues. Germline-derived CDR1 and CDR2 are SGHAT and FQNNGV. The chain's CDR3 is CASSPFDGMSTEAFF. CDR3 coding DNA: TGTGCCAGCAGCCCTTTTGACGGAATGAGCACCGAAGCTTTCTTT.

This clonotype appeared once. This may be a read error: a much more frequent sequence differs by one nucleotide. This rearrangement joins TRBV28 to TRBJ2-4; 7 bases agree with TRBD1. The CDR3 spans 13 residues. CDR1 and CDR2 (germline): MDHEN, SYDVKM. This CDR3 is CANSPGTEQIQYF. The CDR3 DNA reads as TGTGCCAACAGTCCCGGGACAGAGCAAATTCAGTACTTC.

Turning to this clonotype: An end of the junction does not agree with germline; a read error may underlie this. Here the CDR3 reads CAGSSIGSSYEQYF. CDR3 coding DNA: TGTGCCGGCAGCTCAATCGGGAGCTCCTACGAGCAGTACTTC. The chain combines TRBV11-2 with TRBJ2-7, with TRBD2 as a possible D gene (6 bases). Germline CDR1 SGHAT, CDR2 FQNNGV. This CDR3 contains 14 residues.

The chain employs TRBV2 and TRBJ2-5, with 11 bases identical to TRBD2. Germline V gene lookup returns CDR1 SNHLY and CDR2 FYNNEI. V shed 7 bases and J 3 bases; nucleotides not matched to a gene: 7. The CDR3 loop spans 15 amino acids. The CDR3 region is CASTRQGLAEETQYF. The CDR3 DNA sequence: TGTGCCAGCACCCGACAGGGACTAGCGGAAGAGACCCAGTACTTC.

This chain links TRBV11-1 with TRBJ2-7, with 8 bases aligning to TRBD1. The V gene end was trimmed by 5 bases and the J gene end by 5 bases; junction bases not matched to a gene: 5. Per the germline V gene, CDR1 is SGHAT and CDR2 is FQDESV (reference sequence). This CDR3 has 13 residues. Here the CDR3 reads CASSPRTGNEQYF. The CDR3 nucleotides read TGTGCCAGCAGCCCAAGGACAGGGAACGAGCAGTACTTC.

This clonotype came up many times. V and J are TRBV5-4 and TRBJ2-5, with 7 bases lining up with TRBD2. Germline loops: CDR1 SGHNT, CDR2 YYREEE (reference sequence). With 1 base clipped from V and 4 bases from J, the junction kept 10 bases outside the gene matches. This CDR3 is 16 amino acids long. DNA for the CDR3: TGTGCCAGCAGCTTGCCCCGGGGAGGGAAGTCAGAGACCCAGTACTTC. Its protein product is CASSLPRGGKSETQYF. The full variable domain, in which reference TRBV5-4 and TRBJ2-5 provide the parts outside the CDR3, is ETGVTQSPTHLIKTRGQQVTLRCSSQSGHNTVSWYQQALGQGPQFIFQYYREEENGRGNFPPRFSGLQFPNYSSELNVNALELDDSALYLCASSLPRGGKSETQYFGPGTRLLVL.

This clonotype occurred many times. The V call is TRBV20-1, the J call TRBJ2-1; 8 nucleotides line up with TRBD2. Germline V CDR1 and CDR2: DFQATT, SNEGSKA (reference sequence). J was trimmed by 6 bases and V by 3 bases; bases with no gene match: 10. The CDR3 length is 15 residues. In DNA form, the CDR3 reads TGCAGTGCTAGGACCCGGGAGGGCCTCTCCAATGAGCAGTTCTTC. Its protein product is CSARTREGLSNEQFF.

The chain carries TRBV29-1 and TRBJ2-7, with a weak D call TRBD1 (6 bases). Germline CDR1 is SQVTM and CDR2 is ANQGSEA. Trimming cost V 7 bases and J 6 bases, with 22 bases left between them. The CDR3 is made up of 14 amino acids. The CDR3 DNA follows: TGCAGCGCTGGGTGGGGGCATGAGATCCTCGAGCAGTACTTC. Amino acid sequence: CSAGWGHEILEQYF.

The table lists this clonotype with many counts. The chain is built from TRBV6-1 and TRBJ2-3; 9 nucleotides line up with TRBD2. The CDR3 covers 15 residues. V lost 3 bases, J lost 6 bases, and 7 bases stayed unmatched. Germline V gene lookup returns CDR1 MNHNS and CDR2 SASEGT. The DNA of the CDR3 is TGTGCCAGCAGTGATCGCGGGAGGGCCCGGGATACGCAGTATTTT. This gives the protein CASSDRGRARDTQYF.

Here the CDR3 DNA reads TGTGCCAGTAGTTCCCAGGGGGGATACCCCGAGGAGCTGTTTTTT. It is translated as CASSSQGGYPEELFF. This chain connects TRBV19 to TRBJ2-2; TRBD1 might be the D (7 bases). The germline V and J ends were trimmed by 5 bases and 10 bases, with 20 bases remaining between them. Looked up from germline, CDR1 is LNHDA and CDR2 is SQIVND (reference sequence). The CDR3 contains 15 residues.

A note on this clonotype: Relative to the germline gene, one junction end is altered; a read error may explain this. This chain uses TRBV11-2 with TRBJ2-3; D not certain. The CDR3 extends over 16 amino acids. In germline, CDR1 is SGHAT, CDR2 FQNNGV. CDR3 bases: TGTGCCAGCAGCTTAGCCGGACGGGCGATCACTGATACACAGTATTTT. This translates into CASSLAGRAITDTQYF.

Points on this clonotype: This may be a read error: a much more frequent sequence differs by one nucleotide. The rearrangement links TRBV5-1 to TRBJ2-3, with D unresolved. CDR3 length: 12 amino acids. Germline V gives CDR1 SGHRS, CDR2 YFSETQ. V was cut by 3 bases and J by 4 bases, with 6 bases left in between. The CDR3 loop is CASSSRPDTQYF. DNA for the CDR3: TGCGCCAGCAGCTCACGGCCAGATACGCAGTATTTT.

Of note for this clonotype: One end of the junction is discordant with germline, which a read error may explain. This CDR3 is CTSSLGTPEGFYGYTF. Written as DNA, the CDR3 is TGTACCAGTAGCCTCGGGACACCGGAGGGGTTCTATGGCTACACCTTT. V gene TRBV11-2 combines with J gene TRBJ1-2, with a tentative D call TRBD1 (6 bases). The germline V gene has CDR1 SGHAT and CDR2 FQNNGV. The CDR3 consists of 16 residues.

At least ten counts were recorded for this clonotype. The CDR3 here is CSVAPNHNEQFF. The CDR3 DNA follows: TGCAGCGTTGCCCCCAATCATAATGAGCAGTTCTTC. The chain links TRBV29-1 to TRBJ2-1, with unresolved D. CDR1 and CDR2 from the germline V gene are SQVTM and ANQGSEA. The CDR3 length is 12 residues. Deletions cut 4 bases from V and 7 bases from J, with 11 bases between.

Comments on this clonotype: Mismatch with germline at one junction end may stem from a read error. The chain has TRBV4-2 and TRBJ2-3; a weak D match, TRBD2 (6 bases). CDR1 and CDR2 (germline): LGHNA, YNFKEQ. The CDR3 consists of 18 residues. As DNA, the CDR3 is TGTGTCAGCAGCCAGCTCTGGCGGGACTTATGCCCTACAGATACGCAGTATTTT. Its protein product is CVSSQLWRDLCPTDTQYF.

This clonotype was seen a few times. Being one base from a much bigger clone, this may be a read error. V is TRBV29-1 and J is TRBJ1-2; no definite D call. With 6 bases removed from V and 6 bases from J, the gap between germline ends came to 20 bases. CDR3 length equals 14 residues. Germline loops: CDR1 SQVTM, CDR2 ANQGSEA. Here the CDR3 DNA reads TGCAGCGTCCTTCTGAGAGGTGGCGGGGATGGCTACACCTTC. Protein product: CSVLLRGGGDGYTF.

This clonotype was counted only a few times. A much more abundant neighbour one base away suggests this may be a read error. The CDR3 DNA follows: TGCAGCGTTGAATGGAAAAAACAGGGGGAGACCCAGTACTTC. Translated, it gives CSVEWKKQGETQYF. This chain connects TRBV29-1 to TRBJ2-5, with 7 bases aligning to TRBD1. The germline gives CDR1 SQVTM, CDR2 ANQGSEA. Losses at the gene ends were 2 bases for V and 5 bases for J; bases not matched to a gene: 8. The CDR3 length is 14 residues.